This TCR beta chain was recorded in a study of identifying expanded T cells in peripheral blood. The CDR3 contains 14 residues. Germline CDR1 MGHRA, CDR2 YSYEKL. Trimming removed 0 bases at V and 4 bases at J, with 9 bases between. Repertoires were generated with immunoSEQ multiplex PCR, while TCRdb's copy carries only in-frame clones and drops some. The table includes under 95,000 clones, roughly 90% detected once. No infections or other immune events were documented during collection. Sequenced input: blood. The V call is TRBV4-1, the J call TRBJ1-1, with a possible D match to TRBD1 (5 bases). This TCR came from a person aged 18 to 75 in good health. The CDR3 bases are TGCGCCAGCAGCCAAGATTCAAGGGGCACTGAAGCTTTCTTT. Protein sequence: CASSQDSRGTEAFF.